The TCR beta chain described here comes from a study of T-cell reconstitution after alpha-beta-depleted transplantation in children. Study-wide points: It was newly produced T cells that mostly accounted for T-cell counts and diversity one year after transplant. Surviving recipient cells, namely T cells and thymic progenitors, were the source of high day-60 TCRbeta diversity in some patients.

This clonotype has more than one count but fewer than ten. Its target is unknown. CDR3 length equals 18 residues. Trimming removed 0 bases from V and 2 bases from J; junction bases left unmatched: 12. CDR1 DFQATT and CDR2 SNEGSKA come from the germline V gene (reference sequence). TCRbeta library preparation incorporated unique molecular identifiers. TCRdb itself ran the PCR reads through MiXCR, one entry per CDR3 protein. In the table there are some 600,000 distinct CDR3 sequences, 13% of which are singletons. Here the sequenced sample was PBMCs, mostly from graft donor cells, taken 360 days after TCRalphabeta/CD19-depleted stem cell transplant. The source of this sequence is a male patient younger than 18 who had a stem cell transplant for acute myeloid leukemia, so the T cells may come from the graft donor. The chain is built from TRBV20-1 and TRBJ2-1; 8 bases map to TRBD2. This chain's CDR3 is CSARDGLPSGQTYNEQFF. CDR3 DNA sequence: TGCAGTGCTAGAGATGGCTTGCCTAGCGGGCAGACCTACAATGAGCAGTTCTTC.